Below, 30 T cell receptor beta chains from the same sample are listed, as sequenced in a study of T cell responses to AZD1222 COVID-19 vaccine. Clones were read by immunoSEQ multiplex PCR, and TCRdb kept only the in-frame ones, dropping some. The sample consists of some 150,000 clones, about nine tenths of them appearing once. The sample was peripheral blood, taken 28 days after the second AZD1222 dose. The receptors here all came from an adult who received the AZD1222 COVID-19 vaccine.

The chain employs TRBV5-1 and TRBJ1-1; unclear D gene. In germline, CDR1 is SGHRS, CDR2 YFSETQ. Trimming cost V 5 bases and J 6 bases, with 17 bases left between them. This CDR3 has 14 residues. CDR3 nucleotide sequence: TGCGCCAGCAGACCCGCGGGTGTTAACCCTGAAGCTTTCTTT. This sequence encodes CASRPAGVNPEAFF.

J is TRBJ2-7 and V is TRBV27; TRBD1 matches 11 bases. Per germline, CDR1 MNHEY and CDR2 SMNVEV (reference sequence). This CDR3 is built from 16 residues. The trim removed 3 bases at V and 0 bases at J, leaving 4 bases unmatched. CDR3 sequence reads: CASSFRGTGGSYEQYF. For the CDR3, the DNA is TGTGCCAGCAGTTTTCGGGGGACAGGGGGCTCCTACGAGCAGTACTTC.

The CDR3 spells CASSRGTGQRNEQFF. CDR3 bases: TGTGCCAGCAGTCGTGGGACAGGGCAACGCAATGAGCAGTTCTTC. The V and J genes are TRBV6-5 and TRBJ2-1; TRBD1 aligns across 9 bases. V shed 5 bases and J 6 bases; nucleotides not matched to a gene: 8. CDR3 length: 15 amino acids. Germline V CDR1 and CDR2: MNHEY, SVGAGI.

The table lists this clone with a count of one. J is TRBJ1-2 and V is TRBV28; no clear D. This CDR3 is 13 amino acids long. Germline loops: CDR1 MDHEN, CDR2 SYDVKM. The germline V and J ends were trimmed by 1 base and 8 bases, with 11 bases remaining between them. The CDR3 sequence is CASSLFVDWGYTF. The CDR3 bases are TGTGCCAGCAGTTTATTCGTGGACTGGGGCTACACCTTC.

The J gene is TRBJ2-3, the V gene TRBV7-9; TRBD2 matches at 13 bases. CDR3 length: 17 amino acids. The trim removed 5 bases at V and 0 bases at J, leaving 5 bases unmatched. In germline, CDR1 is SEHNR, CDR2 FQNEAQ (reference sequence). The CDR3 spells CASSRGLAGVSTDTQYF. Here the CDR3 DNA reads TGTGCCAGCAGCCGCGGACTAGCGGGGGTTAGCACAGATACGCAGTATTTT.

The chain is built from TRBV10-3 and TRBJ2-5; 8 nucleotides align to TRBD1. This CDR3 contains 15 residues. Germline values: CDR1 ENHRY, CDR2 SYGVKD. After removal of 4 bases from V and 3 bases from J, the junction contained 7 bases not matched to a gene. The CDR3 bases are TGTGCCATCAGTGCGGGCAGGGGGCTGGAAGAGACCCAGTACTTC. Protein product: CAISAGRGLEETQYF.

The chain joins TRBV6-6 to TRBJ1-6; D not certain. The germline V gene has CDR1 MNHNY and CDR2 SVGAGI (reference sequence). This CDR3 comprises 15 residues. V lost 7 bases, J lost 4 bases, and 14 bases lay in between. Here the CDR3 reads CASTYGRRYNSPLHF. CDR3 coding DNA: TGTGCCAGCACCTACGGGCGGAGATATAATTCACCCCTCCACTTT.

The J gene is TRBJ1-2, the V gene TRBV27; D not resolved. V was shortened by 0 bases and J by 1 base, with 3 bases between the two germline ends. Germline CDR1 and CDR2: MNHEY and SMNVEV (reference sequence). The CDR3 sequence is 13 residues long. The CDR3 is CASSLSINYGYTF. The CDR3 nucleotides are TGTGCCAGCAGTTTATCCATTAACTATGGCTACACCTTC.

DNA for the CDR3: TGTGCCAGCAGCTTAAGGGGCGCGGGGGCGGGCCTCTCCTACAATGAGCAGTTCTTC. It translates to CASSLRGAGAGLSYNEQFF. The chain joins TRBV7-3 to TRBJ2-1; D possibly corresponds to TRBD2 (7 bases). CDR3 size: 19 residues. The germline gives CDR1 SGHTA, CDR2 FQGTGA. The V end lost 1 base, the J end lost 0 bases, and 19 bases lay between the germline ends. Combining the CDR3 with reference TRBV7-3 and TRBJ2-1 gives the whole variable domain GAGVSQTPSNKVTEKGKYVELRCDPISGHTALYWYRQSLGQGPEFLIYFQGTGAADDSGLPNDRFFAVRPEGSVSTLKIQRTERGDSAVYLCASSLRGAGAGLSYNEQFFGPGTRLTVL.

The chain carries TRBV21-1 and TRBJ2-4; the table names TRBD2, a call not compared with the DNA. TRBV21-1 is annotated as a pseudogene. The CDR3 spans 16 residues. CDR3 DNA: TGTGCCAGTTCCGGGACTAGCGAGCCCGTCCAAAACATTCAGTACTTC. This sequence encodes CASSGTSEPVQNIQYF.

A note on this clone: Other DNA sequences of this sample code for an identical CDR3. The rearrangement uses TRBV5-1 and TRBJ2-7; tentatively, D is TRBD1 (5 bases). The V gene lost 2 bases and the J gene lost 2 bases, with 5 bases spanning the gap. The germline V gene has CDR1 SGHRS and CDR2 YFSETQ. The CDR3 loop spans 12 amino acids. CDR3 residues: CASSLGAYEQYF. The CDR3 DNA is TGCGCCAGCAGCTTAGGGGCCTACGAGCAGTACTTC.

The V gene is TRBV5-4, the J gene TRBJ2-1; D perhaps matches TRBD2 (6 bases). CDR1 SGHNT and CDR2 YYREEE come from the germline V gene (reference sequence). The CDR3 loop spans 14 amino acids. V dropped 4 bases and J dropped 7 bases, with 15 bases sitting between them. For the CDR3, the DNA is TGTGCCAGCAGCGGCGCTAAGGCGGGGAATGAGCAGTTCTTC. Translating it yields CASSGAKAGNEQFF. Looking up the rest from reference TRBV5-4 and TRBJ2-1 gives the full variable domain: ETGVTQSPTHLIKTRGQQVTLRCSSQSGHNTVSWYQQALGQGPQFIFQYYREEENGRGNFPPRFSGLQFPNYSSELNVNALELDDSALYLCASSGAKAGNEQFFGPGTRLTVL.

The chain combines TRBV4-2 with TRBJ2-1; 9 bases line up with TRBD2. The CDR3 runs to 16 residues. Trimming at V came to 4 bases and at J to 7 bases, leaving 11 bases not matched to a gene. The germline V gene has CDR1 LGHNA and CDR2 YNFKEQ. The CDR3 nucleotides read TGTGCCAGCAGCCCCAGAGCGGGAGGACTTGATAATGAGCAGTTCTTC. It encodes CASSPRAGGLDNEQFF.

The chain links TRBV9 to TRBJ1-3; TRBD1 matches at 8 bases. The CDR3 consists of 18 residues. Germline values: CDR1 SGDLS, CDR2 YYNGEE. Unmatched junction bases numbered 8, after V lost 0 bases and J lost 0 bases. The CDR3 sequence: CASSVVPLGQGSGNTIYF. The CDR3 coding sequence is TGTGCCAGCAGCGTAGTCCCTCTCGGACAGGGCTCTGGAAACACCATATATTTT.

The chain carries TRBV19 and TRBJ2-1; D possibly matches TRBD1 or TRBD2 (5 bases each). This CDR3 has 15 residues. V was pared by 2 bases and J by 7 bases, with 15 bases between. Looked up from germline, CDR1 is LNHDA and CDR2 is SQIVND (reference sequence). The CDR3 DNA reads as TGTGCCAGTAGTATATTGCCGGGACCGGGGAATGAGCAGTTCTTC. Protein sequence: CASSILPGPGNEQFF.

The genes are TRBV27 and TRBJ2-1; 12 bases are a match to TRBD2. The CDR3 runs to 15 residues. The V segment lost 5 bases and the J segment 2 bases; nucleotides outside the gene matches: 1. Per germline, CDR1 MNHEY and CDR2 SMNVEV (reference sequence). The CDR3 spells CASSGLAGPYNEQFF. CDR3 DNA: TGTGCCAGCAGTGGACTAGCGGGGCCCTACAATGAGCAGTTCTTC.

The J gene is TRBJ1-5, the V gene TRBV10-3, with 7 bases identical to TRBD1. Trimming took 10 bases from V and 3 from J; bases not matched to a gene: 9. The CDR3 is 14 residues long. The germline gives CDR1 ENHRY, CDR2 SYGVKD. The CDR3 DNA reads TGTGCCACCAAGAGGGACAGCAACAATCAGCCCCAGCATTTT. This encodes CATKRDSNNQPQHF.

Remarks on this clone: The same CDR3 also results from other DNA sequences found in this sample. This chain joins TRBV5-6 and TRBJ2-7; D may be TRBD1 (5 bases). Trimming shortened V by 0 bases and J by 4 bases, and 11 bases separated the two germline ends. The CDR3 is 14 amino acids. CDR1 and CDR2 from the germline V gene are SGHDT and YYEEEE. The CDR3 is CASSLGGASYEQYF. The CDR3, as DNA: TGTGCCAGCAGCTTGGGTGGGGCCAGTTACGAGCAGTACTTC.

The CDR3 sequence: CASSADSSGTEAFF. CDR3 bases: TGTGCCAGCAGCGCAGACAGTTCCGGCACTGAAGCTTTCTTT. The rearrangement links TRBV5-6 to TRBJ1-1; the D gene is possibly TRBD1 (5 bases). The V end lost 4 bases, the J end lost 4 bases, and 14 bases lay between the germline ends. The CDR3 totals 14 residues. Germline assignment: CDR1 SGHDT and CDR2 YYEEEE. Variable domain in full (rest from reference TRBV5-6 and TRBJ1-1): DAGVTQSPTHLIKTRGQQVTLRCSPKSGHDTVSWYQQALGQGPQFIFQYYEEEERQRGNFPDRFSGHQFPNYSSELNVNALLLGDSALYLCASSADSSGTEAFFGQGTRLTVV.

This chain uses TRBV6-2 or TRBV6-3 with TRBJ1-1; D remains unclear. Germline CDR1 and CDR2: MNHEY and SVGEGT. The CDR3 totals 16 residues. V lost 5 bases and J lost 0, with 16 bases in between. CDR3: CASSPKRAGVNTEAFF. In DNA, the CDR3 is TGTGCCAGCAGTCCAAAACGAGCGGGAGTGAACACTGAAGCTTTCTTT.

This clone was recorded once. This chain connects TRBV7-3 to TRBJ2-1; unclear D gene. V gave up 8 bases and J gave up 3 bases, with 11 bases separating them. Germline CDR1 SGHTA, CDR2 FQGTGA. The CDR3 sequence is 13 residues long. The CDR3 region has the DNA TGTGCCAGCGCATTGAGCAGCTACAATGAGCAGTTCTTC. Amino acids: CASALSSYNEQFF.

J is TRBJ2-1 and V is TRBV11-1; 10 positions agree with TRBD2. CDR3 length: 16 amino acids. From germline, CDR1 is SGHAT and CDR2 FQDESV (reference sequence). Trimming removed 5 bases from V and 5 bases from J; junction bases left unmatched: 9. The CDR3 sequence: CASSPRLAGVHNEQFF. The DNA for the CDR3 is TGTGCCAGCAGCCCCCGGCTAGCGGGAGTCCACAATGAGCAGTTCTTC.

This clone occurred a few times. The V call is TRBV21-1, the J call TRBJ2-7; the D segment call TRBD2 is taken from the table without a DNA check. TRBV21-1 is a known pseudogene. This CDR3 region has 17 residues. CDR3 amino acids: CASSKVPGTRFSCEQYF. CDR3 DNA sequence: TGTGCCAGCAGCAAAGTTCCCGGGACTAGGTTTAGTTGCGAGCAGTACTTC.

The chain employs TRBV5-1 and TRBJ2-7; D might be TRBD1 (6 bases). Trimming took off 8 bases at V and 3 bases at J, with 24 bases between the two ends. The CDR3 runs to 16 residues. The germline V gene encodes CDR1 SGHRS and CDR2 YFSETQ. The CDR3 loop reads CARGRVAGQSNYEQYF. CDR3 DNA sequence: TGCGCCAGGGGCCGTGTTGCCGGACAGTCGAACTACGAGCAGTACTTC.

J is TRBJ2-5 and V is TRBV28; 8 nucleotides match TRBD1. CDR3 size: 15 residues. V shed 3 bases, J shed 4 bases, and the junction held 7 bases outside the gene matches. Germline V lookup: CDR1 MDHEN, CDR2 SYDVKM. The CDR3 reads CASSFAQGEGETQYF. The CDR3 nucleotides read TGTGCCAGCAGTTTCGCACAGGGGGAAGGAGAGACCCAGTACTTC.

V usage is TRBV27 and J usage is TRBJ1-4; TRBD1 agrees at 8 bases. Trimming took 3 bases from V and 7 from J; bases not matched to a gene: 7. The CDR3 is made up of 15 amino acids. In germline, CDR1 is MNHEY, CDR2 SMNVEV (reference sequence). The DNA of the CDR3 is TGTGCCAGCAGTTTTGGGACAGGTTATCCTGAAAAACTGTTTTTT. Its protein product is CASSFGTGYPEKLFF.

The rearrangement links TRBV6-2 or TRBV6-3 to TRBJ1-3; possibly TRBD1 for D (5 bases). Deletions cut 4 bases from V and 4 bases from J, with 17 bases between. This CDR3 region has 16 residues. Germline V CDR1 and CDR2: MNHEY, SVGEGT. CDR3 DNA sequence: TGTGCCAGCAGTTCTCCAGGGATGAGGTTCGGAAACACCATATATTTT. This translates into CASSSPGMRFGNTIYF.

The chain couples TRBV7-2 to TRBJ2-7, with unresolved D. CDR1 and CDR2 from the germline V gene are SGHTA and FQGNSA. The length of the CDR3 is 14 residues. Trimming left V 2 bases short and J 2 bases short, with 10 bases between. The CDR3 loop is CASSLLALTYEQYF. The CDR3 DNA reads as TGTGCCAGCAGCTTACTCGCGTTAACCTACGAGCAGTACTTC.

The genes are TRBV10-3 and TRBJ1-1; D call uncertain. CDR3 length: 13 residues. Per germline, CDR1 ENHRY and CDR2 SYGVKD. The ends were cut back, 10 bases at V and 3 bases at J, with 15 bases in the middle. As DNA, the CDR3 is TGTGCCACCTCGGGGTTAATGGACACTGAAGCTTTCTTT. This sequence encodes CATSGLMDTEAFF.

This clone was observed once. This CDR3 reads CASSPTSGRAYNEQFF. The CDR3 region has the DNA TGTGCCAGCAGCCCAACTAGCGGGAGGGCATACAATGAGCAGTTCTTC. The rearrangement links TRBV7-3 to TRBJ2-1; TRBD2 agrees at 13 bases. The germline CDR1 and CDR2 sequences are SGHTA and FQGTGA. V was clipped by 5 bases and J by 4 bases; unmatched bases: 5. The CDR3 has 16 residues.